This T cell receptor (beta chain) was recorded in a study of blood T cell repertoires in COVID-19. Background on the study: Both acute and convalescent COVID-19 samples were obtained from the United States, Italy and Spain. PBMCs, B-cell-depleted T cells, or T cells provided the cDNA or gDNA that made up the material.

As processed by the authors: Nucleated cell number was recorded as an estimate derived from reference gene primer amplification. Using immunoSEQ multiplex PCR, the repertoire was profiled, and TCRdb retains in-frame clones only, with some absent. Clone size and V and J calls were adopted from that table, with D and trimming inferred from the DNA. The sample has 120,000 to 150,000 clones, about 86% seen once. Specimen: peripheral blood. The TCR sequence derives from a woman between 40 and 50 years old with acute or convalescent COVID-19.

For the CDR3, the DNA is TGTGCCAGCAGTCTATATCGGGGTTTACAAGAGACCCAGTACTTC. This sequence encodes CASSLYRGLQETQYF. V usage is TRBV27 and J usage is TRBJ2-5; perhaps TRBD2 as D (5 bases). CDR1 is MNHEY, CDR2 SMNVEV, per germline (reference sequence). Trimming shortened V by 5 bases and J by 2 bases, and 15 bases separated the two germline ends. The CDR3 is 15 residues long.